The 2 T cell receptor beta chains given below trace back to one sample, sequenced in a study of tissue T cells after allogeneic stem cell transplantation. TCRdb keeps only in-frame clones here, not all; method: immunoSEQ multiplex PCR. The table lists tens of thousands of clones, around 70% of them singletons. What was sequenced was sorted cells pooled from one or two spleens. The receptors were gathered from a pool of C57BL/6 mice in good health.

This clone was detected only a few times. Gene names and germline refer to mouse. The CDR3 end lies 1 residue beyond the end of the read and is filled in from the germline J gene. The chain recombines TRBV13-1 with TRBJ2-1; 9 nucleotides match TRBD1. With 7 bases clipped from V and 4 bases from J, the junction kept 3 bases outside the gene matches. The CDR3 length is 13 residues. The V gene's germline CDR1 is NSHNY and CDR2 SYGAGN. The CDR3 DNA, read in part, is TGTGCCAGCCGGGACAGGGAATATGCTGAGCAGTTC. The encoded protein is CASRDREYAEQF. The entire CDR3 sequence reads CASRDREYAEQFF.

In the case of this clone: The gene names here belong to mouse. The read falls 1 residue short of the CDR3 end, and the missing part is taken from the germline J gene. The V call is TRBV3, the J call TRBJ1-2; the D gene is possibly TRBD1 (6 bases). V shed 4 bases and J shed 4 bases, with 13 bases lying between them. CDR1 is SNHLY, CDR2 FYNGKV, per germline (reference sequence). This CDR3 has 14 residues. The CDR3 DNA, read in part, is TGTGCCAGCAGCTCCACAGGGAGGGGCTCCGACTACACC. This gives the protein CASSSTGRGSDYT. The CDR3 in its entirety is CASSSTGRGSDYTF.